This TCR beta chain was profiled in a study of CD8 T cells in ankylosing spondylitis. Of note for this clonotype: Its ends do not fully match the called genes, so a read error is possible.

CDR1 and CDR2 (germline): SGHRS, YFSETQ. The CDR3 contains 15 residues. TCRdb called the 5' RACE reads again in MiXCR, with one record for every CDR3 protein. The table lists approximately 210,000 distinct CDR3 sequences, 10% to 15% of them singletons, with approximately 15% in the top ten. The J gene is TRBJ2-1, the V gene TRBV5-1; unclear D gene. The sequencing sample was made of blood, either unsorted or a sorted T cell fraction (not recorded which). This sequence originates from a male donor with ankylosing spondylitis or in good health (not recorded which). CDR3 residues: CASSLSVTQTNEQSF. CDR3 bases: TGCGCCAGCAGCCTAAGCGTGACGCAGACGAATGAGCAGTCCTTC.